This T cell receptor (beta chain) originates from a study of T cell changes during pregnancy in multiple sclerosis. Per the germline V gene, CDR1 is MNHNS and CDR2 is SASEGT. The V and J ends lost 0 bases and 8 bases, in that order; junction bases with no gene match: 12. The CDR3 runs 17 residues. TCRdb's copy holds only in-frame clones and misses some; the assay was immunoSEQ multiplex PCR. The sample gives fewer than 35,000 clones, around 93% of which show up once; about 0.45% is in the top ten. The V and J genes are TRBV6-1 and TRBJ1-2; TRBD1 matches at 10 bases. The sequence derives from a female donor with multiple sclerosis, enrolled in a pregnancy study. The sequencing here drew on CD4+ T cells from peripheral blood mononuclear cells, taken after pregnancy. CDR3 region: CASSEALGTGAFGGYTF. Written as DNA, the CDR3 is TGTGCCAGCAGTGAAGCGTTAGGGACAGGGGCTTTCGGGGGCTACACCTTC.